This T cell receptor beta chain was sequenced in a study of blood T cell repertoires in COVID-19. As for the study in general: The study drew acute and convalescent COVID-19 samples from the United States, Italy and Spain. Sample material is recorded as cDNA or gDNA derived from T cells, B-cell-depleted T cells, or PBMCs.

Germline CDR1 and CDR2: SGHRS and YFSETQ. This CDR3 has 14 residues. V was pared by 3 bases and J by 3 bases, with 12 bases between. Per the original data handling: Estimation of nucleated cell counts was performed using reference gene primer amplification. Using immunoSEQ multiplex PCR, the repertoire was profiled, and TCRdb retains in-frame clones only, with some absent. V and J calls and clone size are those listed in that table; D and trimming were worked out from the DNA. The table has more than 85,000 clones, 81% seen once. The chain links TRBV5-1 to TRBJ1-1; weak D call: TRBD1 (6 bases). Sequenced input: peripheral blood. This sequence was found in a woman in her 70s with acute or convalescent COVID-19. The CDR3 region is CASSSRGQDTEAFF. The DNA of the CDR3 is TGCGCCAGCAGCTCCAGGGGCCAGGACACTGAAGCTTTCTTT. Full variable domain (missing parts from reference TRBV5-1 and TRBJ1-1): KAGVTQTPRYLIKTRGQQVTLSCSPISGHRSVSWYQQTPGQGLQFLFEYFSETQRNKGNFPGRFSGRQFSNSRSEMNVSTLELGDSALYLCASSSRGQDTEAFFGQGTRLTVV.